The clone carrying this TCR beta chain was seen ten or more times. Its specificity is unknown. Germline V lookup: CDR1 DFQATT, CDR2 SNEGSKA (reference sequence). The CDR3 covers 13 residues. V dropped 4 bases and J dropped 3; count of bases not matched to a gene: 4. The sample is drawn from a study of T cell repertoires in cytomegalovirus infection. On the study more broadly: Public TCR beta signature analysis indicated the presence of both CMV infection and matching HLA type.

The study's findings and limits: Ex vivo, HLA-C-restricted CMV-specific TCR beta clonotypes prevailed over the rest of the response.

TCRdb ran MiXCR on the reads and lists one entry per CDR3 protein. The sample yields about 490,000 distinct CDR3 sequences, approximately 17% seen once. The chain is built from TRBV20-1 and TRBJ2-5, with TRBD1 matching over 8 bases. The sample consisted of CD8+ T cells from PBMCs. The TCR originated in a human donor in good health (CMV status not recorded). Some clones in this sample may be carry-over from other donors' samples. The CDR3 coding sequence is TGCAGTGCTAACGGACAGGGCAAAGAGACCCAGTACTTC. This translates into CSANGQGKETQYF.